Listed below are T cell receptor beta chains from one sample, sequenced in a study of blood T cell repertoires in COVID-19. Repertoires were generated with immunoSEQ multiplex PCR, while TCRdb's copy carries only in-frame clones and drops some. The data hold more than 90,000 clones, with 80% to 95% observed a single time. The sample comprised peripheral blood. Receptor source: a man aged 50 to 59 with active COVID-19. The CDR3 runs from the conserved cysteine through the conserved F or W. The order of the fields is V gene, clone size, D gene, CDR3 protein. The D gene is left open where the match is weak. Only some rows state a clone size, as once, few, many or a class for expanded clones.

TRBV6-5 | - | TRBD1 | CASSYSTGTGINGQYF
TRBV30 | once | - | CAWSVRGNTEAFF
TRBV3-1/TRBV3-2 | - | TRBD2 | CASSQVFLAGHNEQFF
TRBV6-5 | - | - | CASTPLASGNTIYF
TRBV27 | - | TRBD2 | CASSLRREGPFEQYF
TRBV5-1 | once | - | CASSTDRPEKLFF
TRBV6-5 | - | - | CASTALGKGQETQYF
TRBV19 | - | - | CASSSPGSPNEKLFF
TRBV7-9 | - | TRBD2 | CASSLSTSGTNYEQYF
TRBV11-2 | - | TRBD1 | CASSLDHRGIYGYTF
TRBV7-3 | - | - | CASGQVGLDTQYF
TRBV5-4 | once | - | CASSLRGGDYGYTF
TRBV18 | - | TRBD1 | CASSPPNRGRGTEAFF
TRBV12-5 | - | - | CASGLVLEGANTGELFF
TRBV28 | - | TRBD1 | CASSFMTGGDTQYF
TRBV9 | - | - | CASSVGEGNSLNEKLFF